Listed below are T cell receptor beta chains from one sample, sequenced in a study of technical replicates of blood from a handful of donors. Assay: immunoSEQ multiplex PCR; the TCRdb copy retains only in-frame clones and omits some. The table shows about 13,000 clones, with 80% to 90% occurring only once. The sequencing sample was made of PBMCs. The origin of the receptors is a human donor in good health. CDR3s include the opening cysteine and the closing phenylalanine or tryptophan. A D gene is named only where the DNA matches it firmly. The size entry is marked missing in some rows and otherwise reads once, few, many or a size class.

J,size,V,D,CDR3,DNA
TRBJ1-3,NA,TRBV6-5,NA,CASSYSLLGGENTIYF,TGTGCCAGCAGTTACTCGTTGCTGGGGGGAGAAAACACCATATATTTT
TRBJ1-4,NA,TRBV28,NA,CASSFTRGSNEKLFF,TGTGCCAGCAGTTTCACCCGGGGGTCTAATGAAAAACTGTTTTTT
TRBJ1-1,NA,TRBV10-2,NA,CASSVHSPNTEAFF,TGCGCCAGCAGTGTTCACAGCCCGAACACTGAAGCTTTCTTT
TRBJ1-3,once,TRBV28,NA,CASSGGSAGNTIYF,TGTGCCAGCAGTGGGGGGTCTGCTGGAAACACCATATATTTT
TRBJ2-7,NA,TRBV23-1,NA,CASSPTGYLYEQYF,TGCGCCAGCAGTCCCACAGGGTACCTCTACGAGCAGTACTTC
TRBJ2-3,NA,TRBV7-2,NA,CASSLRVSPDTQYF,TGTGCCAGCAGCTTACGGGTTAGCCCAGATACGCAGTATTTT
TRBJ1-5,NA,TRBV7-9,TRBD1,CASSLEGGSNQPQHF,TGTGCCAGCAGCTTAGAAGGGGGCAGCAATCAGCCCCAGCATTTT
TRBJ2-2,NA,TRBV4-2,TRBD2,CASSIGGLAGETGELFF,TGTGCCAGCAGCATTGGGGGACTAGCGGGAGAAACCGGGGAGCTGTTTTTT
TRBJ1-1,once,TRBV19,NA,CASSNPQAPKAFF,TGTGCCAGTAGTAACCCCCAGGCTCCGAAAGCTTTCTTT
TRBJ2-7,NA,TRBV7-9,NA,CASSPGLPSSYEQYF,TGTGCCAGCAGCCCCGGTCTGCCTAGCTCCTACGAGCAGTACTTC
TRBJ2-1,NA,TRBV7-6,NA,CASSSAGYNEQFF,TGTGCCAGCAGCTCCGCCGGGTACAATGAGCAGTTCTTC
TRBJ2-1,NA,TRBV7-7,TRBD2,CASSQGLAGVGNEQFF,TGTGCCAGCAGCCAAGGACTAGCGGGAGTCGGGAATGAGCAGTTCTTC
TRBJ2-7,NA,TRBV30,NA,CAWSVNFGFPRSYEQYF,TGTGCCTGGAGTGTTAATTTTGGGTTTCCGAGGTCCTACGAGCAGTACTTC
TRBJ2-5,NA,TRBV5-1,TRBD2,CASSPGLAYQETQYF,TGCGCCAGCAGCCCCGGACTAGCGTACCAAGAGACCCAGTACTTC
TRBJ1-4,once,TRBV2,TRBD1,CASSDGGTANEKLFF,TGTGCCAGCAGTGATGGGGGGACAGCTAATGAAAAACTGTTTTTT
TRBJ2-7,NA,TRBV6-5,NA,CASSYGPGRQYEQYF,TGTGCCAGCAGTTACGGTCCAGGGCGGCAGTACGAGCAGTACTTC
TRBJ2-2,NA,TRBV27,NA,CASSFDRPNTGELFF,TGTGCCAGCAGTTTCGACAGACCGAACACCGGGGAGCTGTTTTTT
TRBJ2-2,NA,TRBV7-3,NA,CASSFTGLYTGELFF,TGTGCCAGCAGTTTTACGGGACTTTACACCGGGGAGCTGTTTTTT
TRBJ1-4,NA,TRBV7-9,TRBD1,CASSQGVGVRNEKLFF,TGTGCCAGCAGCCAGGGGGTAGGGGTACGTAATGAAAAACTGTTTTTT
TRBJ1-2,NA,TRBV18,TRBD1,CASSPGTASPYGYTF,TGTGCCAGCTCACCGGGGACAGCTAGCCCGTATGGCTACACCTTC
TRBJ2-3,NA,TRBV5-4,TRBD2,CASSGTSGRDAGSDTQYF,TGTGCCAGCAGCGGGACTAGCGGGAGGGATGCAGGTTCAGATACGCAGTATTTT
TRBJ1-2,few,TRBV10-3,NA,CAISEKGQSFYGYTF,TGTGCCATCAGTGAAAAGGGGCAAAGCTTCTATGGCTACACCTTC
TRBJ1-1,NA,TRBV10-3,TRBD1,CAISSGAGGNTEAFF,TGTGCCATCAGCAGTGGGGCAGGGGGGAACACTGAAGCTTTCTTT
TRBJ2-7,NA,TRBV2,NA,CASFRTPVTYEQYF,TGTGCCAGCTTCCGGACTCCCGTTACGTACGAGCAGTACTTC
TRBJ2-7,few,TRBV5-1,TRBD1,CASSLTSGTGGSYEQYF,TGCGCCAGCAGCTTGACCTCTGGGACAGGGGGATCCTACGAGCAGTACTTC
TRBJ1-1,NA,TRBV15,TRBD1,CATSGRTGLNTEAFF,TGTGCCACCAGCGGGAGGACAGGCCTGAACACTGAAGCTTTCTTT
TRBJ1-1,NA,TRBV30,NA,CAWSRQDFEAFF,TGTGCCTGGAGTAGACAGGATTTTGAAGCTTTCTTT
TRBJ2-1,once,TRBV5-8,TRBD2,CASSTGLALPEQFF,TGTGCCAGCTCAACGGGACTAGCACTGCCCGAGCAGTTCTTC